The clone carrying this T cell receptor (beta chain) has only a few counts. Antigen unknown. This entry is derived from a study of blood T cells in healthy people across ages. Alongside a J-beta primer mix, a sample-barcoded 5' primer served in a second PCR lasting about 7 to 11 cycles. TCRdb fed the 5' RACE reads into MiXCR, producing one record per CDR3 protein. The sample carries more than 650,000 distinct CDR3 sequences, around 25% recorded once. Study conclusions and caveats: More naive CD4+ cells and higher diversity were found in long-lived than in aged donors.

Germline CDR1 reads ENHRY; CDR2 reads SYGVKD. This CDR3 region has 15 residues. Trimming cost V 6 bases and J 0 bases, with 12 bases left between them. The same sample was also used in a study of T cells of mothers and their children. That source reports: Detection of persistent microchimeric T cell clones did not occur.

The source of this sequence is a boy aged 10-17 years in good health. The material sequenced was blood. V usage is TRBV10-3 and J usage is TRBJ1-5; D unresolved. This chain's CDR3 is CAIRSDKLSNQPQHF. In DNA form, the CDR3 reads TGTGCCATCAGATCAGACAAACTTAGCAATCAGCCCCAGCATTTT.